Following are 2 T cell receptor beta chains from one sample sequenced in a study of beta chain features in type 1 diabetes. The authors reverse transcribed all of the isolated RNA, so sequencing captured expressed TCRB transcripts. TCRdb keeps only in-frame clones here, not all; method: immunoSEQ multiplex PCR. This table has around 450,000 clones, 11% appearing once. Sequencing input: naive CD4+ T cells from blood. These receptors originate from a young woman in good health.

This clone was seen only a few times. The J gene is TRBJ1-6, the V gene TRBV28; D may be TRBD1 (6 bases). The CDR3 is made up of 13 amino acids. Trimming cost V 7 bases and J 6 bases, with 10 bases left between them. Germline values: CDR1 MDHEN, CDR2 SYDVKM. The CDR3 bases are TGTGCCAGCATCAGGACAGTTAATTCACCCCTCCACTTT. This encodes CASIRTVNSPLHF.

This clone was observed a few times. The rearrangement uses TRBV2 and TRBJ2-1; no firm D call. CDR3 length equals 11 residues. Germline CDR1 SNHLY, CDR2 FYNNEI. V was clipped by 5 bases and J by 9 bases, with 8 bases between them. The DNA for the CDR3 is TGTGCCAGCAGTTATATCCTTGAGCAGTTCTTC. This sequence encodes CASSYILEQFF. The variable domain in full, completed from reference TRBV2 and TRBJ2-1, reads EPEVTQTPSHQVTQMGQEVILRCVPISNHLYFYWYRQILGQKVEFLVSFYNNEISEKSEIFDDQFSVERPDGSNFTLKIRSTKLEDSAMYFCASSYILEQFFGPGTRLTVL.